A single sample gave rise to the 22 T cell receptor beta chains below, sequenced in a study of blood T cell repertoires in COVID-19. The method was immunoSEQ multiplex PCR; TCRdb's version includes in-frame clones alone and lacks a portion of them. The table has about 88,000 clones, more than 70% seen once; the top ten hold 2.9%. Source material: peripheral blood. These receptors were collected from a woman aged 80 or over with acute or convalescent COVID-19.

The chain links TRBV7-9 to TRBJ1-4; D remains unclear. The CDR3 extends over 16 amino acids. Between the trimmed V and J ends, which lost 5 bases and 5 bases, there was a span of 18 bases. CDR1 is SEHNR and CDR2 is FQNEAQ in the germline V gene (reference sequence). Written as DNA, the CDR3 is TGTGCCAGCAGCCGAACCTCCGGGATGGGGAATGAAAAACTGTTTTTT. It is translated as CASSRTSGMGNEKLFF.

The chain employs TRBV28 and TRBJ1-2; TRBD1 agrees at 11 bases. The CDR3 has 15 amino acids. V trimming: 2 bases; J trimming: 8 bases; junction bases outside the gene matches: 7. CDR1 MDHEN and CDR2 SYDVKM come from the germline V gene. CDR3 residues: CASSLLRTGGGGYTF. The CDR3 DNA follows: TGTGCCAGCAGTTTACTAAGGACAGGGGGCGGCGGCTACACCTTC.

The chain joins TRBV3-1 (or the pseudogene TRBV3-2) to TRBJ2-4; 13 bases agree with TRBD2. The V and J ends lost 3 bases and 5 bases, in that order; junction bases with no gene match: 10. In germline, CDR1 is LGHDT, CDR2 YNNKEL (reference sequence). The CDR3 is 18 residues long. CDR3 DNA sequence: TGTGCCAGCAGCCATGGACTAGCGGGAGTGGGGTCTGAAAACATTCAGTACTTC. It translates to CASSHGLAGVGSENIQYF.

This rearrangement joins TRBV18 to TRBJ1-2, with D unresolved. With 5 bases removed from V and 3 bases from J, the gap between germline ends came to 4 bases. The CDR3 is 11 amino acids. Germline V gene lookup returns CDR1 KGHSH and CDR2 LQKENI. This CDR3 reads CASSSDYGYTF. Written as DNA, the CDR3 is TGTGCCAGCTCATCGGACTATGGCTACACCTTC.

This chain joins TRBV7-8 and TRBJ2-5; possible D gene TRBD1, 6 bases. The length of the CDR3 is 14 residues. The germline CDR1 and CDR2 sequences are SGHVS and FQNEAQ. V was clipped by 5 bases and J by 7 bases, with 17 bases between them. The CDR3 region has the DNA TGTGCCAGCAGCATAACAGGGTCAAGAGGGACCCAGTACTTC. Protein sequence: CASSITGSRGTQYF.

The chain has TRBV27 and TRBJ1-6; D unresolved. The V end lost 5 bases, the J end lost 4 bases, and 12 bases lay between the germline ends. Germline V lookup: CDR1 MNHEY, CDR2 SMNVEV (reference sequence). The CDR3 covers 15 residues. CDR3 loop: CASSPRTFYNSPLHF. As DNA, the CDR3 is TGTGCCAGCAGTCCCAGGACTTTTTATAATTCACCCCTCCACTTT.

This clone has a single count. The chain uses TRBV6-9 and TRBJ1-6, with D unresolved. V shed 6 bases and J shed 4 bases, with 16 bases lying between them. This CDR3 has 16 residues. The V gene's germline CDR1 is MNHGY and CDR2 SVAAGI. CDR3 protein: CASSRRSGPYNSPLHF. The CDR3 DNA reads TGTGCCAGCAGCCGTAGGTCAGGCCCATATAATTCACCCCTCCACTTT.

This rearrangement joins TRBV9 to TRBJ2-1, with TRBD2 matching 10 bases. The CDR3 is 16 amino acids. In germline, CDR1 is SGDLS, CDR2 YYNGEE. With V trimmed by 0 bases and J by 8 bases, 8 bases remained unmatched. CDR3 DNA: TGTGCCAGCAGCGTAGGAGGGGGACTAGCGATCCATGAGCAGTTCTTC. Protein: CASSVGGGLAIHEQFF.

CDR3 region: CASSRQLNTEAFF. CDR3 bases: TGTGCCAGCAGCCGACAATTGAACACTGAAGCTTTCTTT. This chain connects TRBV6-4 to TRBJ1-1; the D is unclear. The CDR3 has 13 amino acids. The germline V gene has CDR1 MRHNA and CDR2 SNTAGT. V gave up 6 bases and J gave up 0 bases, with 8 bases separating them.

This sequence joins TRBV3-1 (or the pseudogene TRBV3-2) and TRBJ1-1; the D gene is possibly TRBD1 (6 bases). The V end lost 1 base, the J end lost 0 bases, and 9 bases lay between the germline ends. Germline CDR1 and CDR2: LGHDT and YNNKEL (reference sequence). There are 15 residues in the CDR3. CDR3: CASSQADRMNTEAFF. For the CDR3, the DNA is TGTGCCAGCAGCCAAGCCGACAGGATGAACACTGAAGCTTTCTTT.

The rearrangement uses TRBV24-1 and TRBJ2-2, with a tentative D call TRBD1 (5 bases). In germline, CDR1 is KGHDR, CDR2 SFDVKD. V was cut by 3 bases and J by 3 bases, with 10 bases left in between. This CDR3 has 15 amino acids. CDR3 protein: CATSDPPGYTGELFF. As DNA, the CDR3 is TGTGCCACCAGTGATCCCCCAGGGTACACCGGGGAGCTGTTTTTT.

The chain links TRBV7-6 to TRBJ2-2; 15 bases agree with TRBD2. J lost 5 bases, V lost 5 bases, and 15 bases had no gene match. The CDR3 covers 20 residues. Germline V CDR1 and CDR2: SGHVS, FNYEAQ. Here the CDR3 reads CASSPRTSGGAVIGTGELFF. In DNA form, the CDR3 reads TGTGCCAGCAGCCCAAGGACTAGCGGGGGGGCTGTGATAGGTACCGGGGAGCTGTTTTTT.

The chain's CDR3 is CASSLGLAGSGELFF. CDR3 bases: TGTGCCAGCAGCTTGGGACTAGCGGGGTCGGGGGAGCTGTTTTTT. The chain carries TRBV7-3 and TRBJ2-2, with TRBD2 matching 13 bases. Germline-derived CDR1 and CDR2 are SGHTA and FQGTGA. This CDR3 region has 15 residues. The V and J ends lost 3 bases and 8 bases, in that order; junction bases with no gene match: 3.

This chain uses TRBV7-8 with TRBJ1-6; tentatively, D is TRBD1 (6 bases). The ends were cut back, 1 base at V and 9 bases at J, with 13 bases in the middle. CDR3 length: 15 residues. The germline gives CDR1 SGHVS, CDR2 FQNEAQ. The CDR3 nucleotides read TGTGCCAGCAGCTTAGGGTCACAGGGTAGTTCACCCCTCCACTTT. Translation gives CASSLGSQGSSPLHF. The complete variable domain, with remaining parts taken from reference TRBV7-8 and TRBJ1-6, reads GAGVSQSPRYKVAKRGQDVALRCDPISGHVSLFWYQQALGQGPEFLTYFQNEAQLDKSGLPSDRFFAERPEGSVSTLKIQRTQQEDSAVYLCASSLGSQGSSPLHFGNGTRLTVT.

V usage is TRBV9 and J usage is TRBJ1-2; maybe TRBD1 (6 bases). V shed 3 bases and J shed 4 bases, with 16 bases lying between them. The germline gives CDR1 SGDLS, CDR2 YYNGEE. This CDR3 is built from 15 residues. The CDR3 DNA sequence: TGTGCCAGCAGCGCGACAGGTCCTGGTCCCTATGGCTACACCTTC. Translation gives CASSATGPGPYGYTF.

The chain couples TRBV10-3 to TRBJ1-2; 9 bases are a match to TRBD1. V trimming: 10 bases; J trimming: 4 bases; junction bases outside the gene matches: 13. The germline CDR1 and CDR2 sequences are ENHRY and SYGVKD. CDR3 length: 15 residues. The CDR3 DNA sequence: TGTGCCACCTGGGACAGGGACCTGATTAGCTATGGCTACACCTTC. Residues: CATWDRDLISYGYTF.

This chain uses TRBV18 with TRBJ2-7, with 8 positions matching TRBD2. Losses at the gene ends were 3 bases for V and 0 bases for J; bases not matched to a gene: 7. CDR1 and CDR2 from the germline V gene are KGHSH and LQKENI. The CDR3 is 16 residues long. CDR3 DNA sequence: TGTGCCAGCTCACCTCGGGGTAGCGGGAACTCCTACGAGCAGTACTTC. Its translation is CASSPRGSGNSYEQYF.

V is TRBV29-1 and J is TRBJ2-6, with 8 positions matching TRBD2. Per germline, CDR1 SQVTM and CDR2 ANQGSEA. The CDR3 is 18 amino acids. V shed 0 bases, J shed 2 bases, and the junction held 9 bases outside the gene matches. In DNA form, the CDR3 reads TGCAGCGTTGAAGATCGATCCCGGGGGGGTCCTGGGGCCAACGTCCTGACTTTC. Its protein is CSVEDRSRGGPGANVLTF.

The rearrangement uses TRBV25-1 and TRBJ1-3, with D unclear. Germline CDR1 MGHDK, CDR2 SYGVNS. Trimming shortened V by 2 bases and J by 0 bases, and 11 bases separated the two germline ends. This CDR3 contains 16 residues. The CDR3 coding sequence is TGTGCCAGCAGTGAAGTGGGAGCGCTCTCTGGAAACACCATATATTTT. Its translation: CASSEVGALSGNTIYF.

CDR3 protein: CASSQGLTTDTQYF. Here the CDR3 DNA reads TGTGCCAGCAGCCAAGGACTAACCACAGATACGCAGTATTTT. This rearrangement joins TRBV3-1 (or the pseudogene TRBV3-2) to TRBJ2-3, with D possibly matching TRBD2 (5 bases). CDR1 LGHDT and CDR2 YNNKEL come from the germline V gene (reference sequence). Trimming took 1 base from V and 2 from J, leaving 7 bases between them. There are 14 residues in the CDR3.

This clone has just one count. The rearrangement joins TRBV12-3 or TRBV12-4 to TRBJ1-1, with 8 positions matching TRBD1. Trimming removed 7 bases from V and 7 bases from J; junction bases left unmatched: 8. The CDR3 runs 13 residues. DNA for the CDR3: TGTGCCAGCAATGGACAGGGAGGGGGTGAAGCTTTCTTT. As protein: CASNGQGGGEAFF.

CDR3 DNA sequence: TGTGCCAGCAGCTTAGGACGGCGGGACTGGGCCCCAGATACGCAGTATTTT. It codes for CASSLGRRDWAPDTQYF. This chain joins TRBV7-2 and TRBJ2-3; D may be TRBD2 (6 bases). The V end lost 1 base, the J end lost 4 bases, and 18 bases lay between the germline ends. The CDR3 covers 17 residues. CDR1 and CDR2 (germline): SGHTA, FQGNSA.